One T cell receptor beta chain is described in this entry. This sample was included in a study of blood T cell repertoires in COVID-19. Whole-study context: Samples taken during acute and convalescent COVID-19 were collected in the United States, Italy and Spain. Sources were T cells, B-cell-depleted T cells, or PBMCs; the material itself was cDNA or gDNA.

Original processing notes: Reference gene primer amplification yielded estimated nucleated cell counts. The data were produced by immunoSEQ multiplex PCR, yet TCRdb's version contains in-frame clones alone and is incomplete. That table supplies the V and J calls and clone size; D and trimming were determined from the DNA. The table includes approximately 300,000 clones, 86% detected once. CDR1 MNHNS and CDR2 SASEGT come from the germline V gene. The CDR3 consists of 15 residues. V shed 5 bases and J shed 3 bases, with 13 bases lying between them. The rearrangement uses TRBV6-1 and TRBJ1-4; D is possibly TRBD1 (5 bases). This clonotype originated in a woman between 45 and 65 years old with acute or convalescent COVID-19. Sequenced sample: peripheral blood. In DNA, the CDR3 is TGTGCCAGCAGTTTTCTAGACAGTGCTAATGAAAAACTGTTTTTT. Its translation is CASSFLDSANEKLFF.